This note documents a single T cell receptor beta chain sequence. Its antigen remains unidentified. Division of CD4+ cells produced a CD45RA+ naive subset and a CD45RA-negative memory subset. This entry is derived from a study of shared clonotypes between healthy human individuals. For the study at large: Contributing individuals were a couple of females and a few males aged 18 to 49.

The protocol was immunoSEQ multiplex PCR, while the TCRdb copy is restricted to in-frame clones and leaves out a portion. The sample lists roughly 1,600,000 clones, approximately 98.5% seen once, with 0.36% in the top ten. The study's findings and limits: Clonotype sharing among donors, it was expected, would be affected by sequencing depth. Generally, naive subsets (rather than memory subsets) showed larger estimated richness.

The sequence was collected from a man between 25 and 39 years old in good health. The sequenced sample consisted of naive CD4+ T cells sorted from blood. The subset was: CD45RA+ positively selected.

CDR3 DNA: TGTGCCAGCAGCTTTAGGGGAGAGGCCTACGAGCAGTACTTC. Translating it yields CASSFRGEAYEQYF. This sequence joins TRBV7-8 and TRBJ2-7; either TRBD1 or TRBD2 may supply D (5 bases each). Germline values: CDR1 SGHVS, CDR2 FQNEAQ. The CDR3 runs to 14 residues. The V end was cut by 3 bases, the J end by 2 bases, with 11 bases between.